The 10 T cell receptor beta chains given below trace back to one sample, sequenced in a study of blood T cell repertoires in COVID-19. Sequenced by immunoSEQ multiplex PCR; TCRdb stores in-frame clones only, minus some. The table lists tens of thousands of clones, approximately 83% of them singletons, with more than 25% in the top ten. The sample was peripheral blood. These receptors were taken from a woman older than 75 with COVID-19, enrolled during active disease.

V usage is TRBV9 and J usage is TRBJ2-2, with TRBD2 matching over 10 bases. This CDR3 contains 15 residues. CDR1 is SGDLS, CDR2 YYNGEE, per germline. Trimming took 7 bases from V and 1 from J; bases not matched to a gene: 4. CDR3 residues: CASGRTSGNTGELFF. The CDR3, as DNA: TGTGCCAGCGGCCGGACTAGCGGGAACACCGGGGAGCTGTTTTTT.

A word on this clone: Other DNA sequences from this sample encode an identical CDR3 as well. The V gene is TRBV19, the J gene TRBJ1-1, with D tentatively TRBD1 (6 bases). CDR1 is LNHDA and CDR2 is SQIVND in the germline V gene (reference sequence). The CDR3 covers 14 residues. Trimming left V 3 bases short and J 2 bases short, with 10 bases between. In DNA, the CDR3 is TGTGCCAGTAGTATTTTACAGGGAAACACTGAAGCTTTCTTT. It yields the protein CASSILQGNTEAFF.

This rearrangement joins TRBV4-2 to TRBJ2-6; TRBD2 matches at 11 bases. Germline values: CDR1 LGHNA, CDR2 YNFKEQ. CDR3 length equals 18 residues. Trimming at V came to 4 bases and at J to 3 bases, leaving 8 bases not matched to a gene. CDR3 in amino acids: CASSRPSGGPFGANVLTF. The DNA of the CDR3 is TGTGCCAGCAGCCGCCCTAGCGGGGGGCCTTTTGGGGCCAACGTCCTGACTTTC.

CDR3 coding DNA: TGTGCCTACTACTATGGCGATGGCTACACCTTC. Translated, it gives CAYYYGDGYTF. The gene calls are TRBV30 and TRBJ1-2; D is uncertain. Germline V lookup: CDR1 GTSNPN, CDR2 SVGIG (reference sequence). V was clipped by 7 bases and J by 6 bases, with 12 bases between them. The CDR3 loop spans 11 amino acids.

This chain joins TRBV19 and TRBJ2-5, with 11 bases fitting TRBD2. Per germline, CDR1 LNHDA and CDR2 SQIVND (reference sequence). This CDR3 contains 15 residues. V trimming: 3 bases; J trimming: 7 bases; junction bases outside the gene matches: 7. The CDR3 DNA reads as TGTGCCAGTAGTATGGTAGCGGGGGGGTTAGGGACCCAGTACTTC. Amino acid sequence: CASSMVAGGLGTQYF.

V gene TRBV10-3 combines with J gene TRBJ2-7, with TRBD2 matching over 9 bases. The junction had 10 bases not matched to a gene; V was cut back by 11 bases and J by 2 bases. The germline V gene encodes CDR1 ENHRY and CDR2 SYGVKD. The CDR3 runs to 14 residues. The CDR3 sequence: CALGGSGGTYEQYF. CDR3 bases: TGTGCCCTCGGGGGTAGCGGGGGTACCTACGAGCAGTACTTC.

This clone was observed a single time. The chain couples TRBV2 to TRBJ2-7; no clear D. V lost 6 bases and J 1 base, leaving 13 bases between the germline ends. CDR1 and CDR2 (germline): SNHLY, FYNNEI. CDR3 length equals 14 residues. CDR3 DNA: TGTGCCAGCAGCATTACAGTGATATCCTACGAGCAGTACTTC. Translation: CASSITVISYEQYF.

This chain links TRBV11-3 with TRBJ1-5; 10 positions agree with TRBD1. CDR3 size: 19 residues. The germline gives CDR1 SGHNT, CDR2 YENEEA. Trimming cost V 4 bases and J 0 bases; bases outside gene matches: 12. The CDR3 loop is CASSSKGQGNPYSNQPQHF. In nucleotides, the CDR3 is TGTGCCAGCAGCTCTAAGGGACAGGGGAATCCTTATAGCAATCAGCCCCAGCATTTT.

The rearrangement links TRBV5-1 to TRBJ1-2, with TRBD1 matching 10 bases. Looked up from germline, CDR1 is SGHRS and CDR2 is YFSETQ. V dropped 4 bases and J dropped 7; count of bases not matched to a gene: 7. The CDR3 has 14 residues. The CDR3 here is CASSPGQGGFGYTF. The CDR3 DNA follows: TGCGCCAGCAGCCCCGGACAGGGGGGGTTTGGCTACACCTTC.

The J gene is TRBJ2-4, the V gene TRBV19, with 7 nucleotides matching TRBD1. CDR1 is LNHDA and CDR2 is SQIVND in the germline V gene (reference sequence). The CDR3 is 14 amino acids. V was clipped by 2 bases and J by 6 bases; unmatched bases: 4. CDR3 residues: CASSITGVGNIQYF. The CDR3 DNA is TGTGCCAGTAGTATAACAGGGGTGGGAAACATTCAGTACTTC.